The entry below gives a single T cell receptor beta chain sequence along with its context. Its antigen is as yet unknown. The sample comes from a study of CD8+CD57+ T cells in acquired aplastic anemia. Study-level background: Recorded DNA amounts for sorted CD4+ and CD8+ cells had an average of about 3.5 ug. Findings and limits, study-wide: The same twenty-nine CD8+ CDR3 sequences occurred in patients and in controls. Patients did not significantly differ from controls in CD8+ Simpson's diversity.

Selection for sequencing was limited to patients who had shown CD8+CD57+ cell expansion by flow cytometry. At the time of blood sampling, patients had not yet received any therapy. CDR1 is SGHRS, CDR2 YFSETQ, per germline. V gave up 1 base and J gave up 3 bases, with 8 bases separating them. This CDR3 comprises 14 residues. The TCR beta profiling, which covered VDJ combination and CDR3 sequence, was carried out using genomic DNA as the template. Via MiXCR, TCRdb re-called the reads, giving one row per CDR3 protein. The table shows approximately 59,000 distinct CDR3 sequences, with 57% occurring only once.

The rearrangement uses TRBV5-1 and TRBJ2-1; unclear D gene. The source material was sorted CD4+, CD8+, or CD8+CD57+ T cells (not recorded which) from PBMCs. This receptor was obtained from a human donor with aplastic anemia. This CDR3 reads CASSLLGNYNEQFF. Here the CDR3 DNA reads TGCGCCAGCAGCTTGTTGGGGAACTACAATGAGCAGTTCTTC.